Reported below is one T cell receptor beta chain. The CDR3 length is 17 residues. In germline, CDR1 is SGDLS, CDR2 YYNGEE. Deletions cut 1 base from V and 5 bases from J, with 18 bases between. This record comes from a study of technical replicates of blood from a handful of donors. Sequencing used immunoSEQ multiplex PCR; TCRdb keeps in-frame clones, though not all of them. Of 84,000 or so clones detected, around 97% appear once; the ten largest clones hold less than 0.2%. The sample consisted of T cells isolated from PBMCs. This chain uses TRBV9 with TRBJ2-2; possible D gene TRBD2, 5 bases. This TCR was recovered from a human donor in good health. CDR3 coding DNA: TGTGCCAGCAGCGTATTGTCTAGTGGTGGGAGTACCGGGGAGCTGTTTTTT. It codes for CASSVLSSGGSTGELFF.